The 30 T cell receptor beta chains given below trace back to one sample, sequenced in a study of T-cell reconstitution after alpha-beta-depleted transplantation in children (dated by TCRdb to 2015 to 2016). Libraries were prepared through PCR. Sequencing relied on an Illumina HiSeq 2500. TCR libraries were prepared with molecular barcoding, using unique molecular identifiers to normalize TCRbeta repertoire quantification. The public reads were run again by TCRdb, first through fastp at Q25 and then through MiXCR, and only productive beta chains were kept. CDR3 protein sequences are deduplicated, and each keeps its most common genes and DNA. The sample records about 500,000 distinct CDR3 sequences, about 30% of which are singletons. The ten largest clones add up to around 2.5% of the sample. Sequenced material: PBMCs from the stem cell graft donor, taken from the stem cell graft. The source is a human donor who donated a stem cell graft to a child with aplastic anemia.

Only a few counts were recorded for this clonotype. CDR3 sequence (DNA): TGTGCCAGCAGCTTGGGACTAGCGGGAGTTGGCACCGGGGAGCTGTTTTTT. It specifies CASSLGLAGVGTGELFF. The rearrangement links TRBV7-2 to TRBJ2-2; 14 bases match TRBD2. The CDR3 extends over 17 amino acids. J lost 4 bases, V lost 3 bases, and 4 bases had no gene match. Germline CDR1 is SGHTA and CDR2 is FQGNSA.

This clonotype came up a few times. The chain recombines TRBV4-3 with TRBJ2-1; D may be TRBD2 (5 bases). Germline CDR1 LGHNA, CDR2 YSLEER. Trimming cost V 0 bases and J 0 bases, with 12 bases left between them. The CDR3 loop spans 17 amino acids. In nucleotides, the CDR3 is TGCGCCAGCAGCCAAGAGTGGCTAGCTTTCTCCTACAATGAGCAGTTCTTC. This sequence encodes CASSQEWLAFSYNEQFF.

The V call is TRBV12-5, the J call TRBJ2-3, with 8 bases lining up with TRBD1. Germline assignment: CDR1 LGHNT and CDR2 FRNRAP. This CDR3 has 18 amino acids. The V gene end was trimmed by 0 bases and the J gene end by 0 bases; junction bases not matched to a gene: 8. In DNA form, the CDR3 reads TGTGCTAGTGGTTTGGTACCTACAGGGGGAGACAGCACAGATACGCAGTATTTT. Translated, it gives CASGLVPTGGDSTDTQYF.

This chain links TRBV13 with TRBJ2-2, with D unresolved. This CDR3 region has 12 residues. Germline values: CDR1 PRHDT, CDR2 FYEKMQ (reference sequence). V lost 4 bases, J lost 9 bases, and 9 bases lay in between. CDR3 region: CASSWRSRELFF. CDR3 nucleotides: TGTGCCAGCAGCTGGCGGTCCCGGGAGCTGTTTTTT.

This clonotype came up once. The J gene is TRBJ1-1, the V gene TRBV3-1; no clear D gene. Germline assignment: CDR1 LGHDT and CDR2 YNNKEL (reference sequence). This CDR3 is built from 13 residues. The V end was cut by 4 bases, the J end by 7 bases, with 13 bases between. CDR3 in amino acids: CASSRASGVEAFF. In DNA, the CDR3 is TGTGCCAGCAGCCGGGCCTCCGGGGTTGAAGCTTTCTTT.

The chain joins TRBV7-8 to TRBJ2-3; D gene ambiguous. The CDR3 totals 12 residues. The germline V gene encodes CDR1 SGHVS and CDR2 FQNEAQ. Trimming removed 4 bases from V and 6 bases from J, with 8 bases in between. This CDR3 reads CASSSNRDTQYF. CDR3 DNA: TGTGCCAGCAGCTCCAATCGGGATACGCAGTATTTT.

This clonotype has a count of ten or more. The chain uses TRBV4-3 and TRBJ1-2; D remains ambiguous. V gave up 1 base and J gave up 8 bases, with 5 bases separating them. This CDR3 has 11 amino acids. Germline CDR1 LGHNA, CDR2 YSLEER. CDR3 DNA: TGCGCCAGCAGCCAAGGTCTGGGCTACACCTTC. Residues: CASSQGLGYTF.

On this clonotype: It is likely a read error, because the conserved phenylalanine at the end of the CDR3 is missing. The chain joins TRBV5-1 to TRBJ1-1; D is possibly TRBD1 (5 bases). The germline gives CDR1 SGHRS, CDR2 YFSETQ. V was cut by 0 bases and J by 4 bases, with 19 bases left in between. The CDR3 spans 17 residues. The CDR3 region has the DNA TGCGCCAGCAGCTTGGCCCATAGGGAGGCGAGGGGCACTGAAGCTTTCTTG. Translating gives CASSLAHREARGTEAFL.

This clonotype was detected a few times. The rearrangement joins TRBV29-1 to TRBJ1-5, with a tentative D call TRBD1 (6 bases). Germline CDR1 SQVTM, CDR2 ANQGSEA. Trimming shortened V by 7 bases and J by 5 bases, and 12 bases separated the two germline ends. The CDR3 spans 12 residues. CDR3 residues: CSAVAGDQPQHF. The CDR3 coding sequence is TGCAGCGCAGTGGCAGGGGATCAGCCCCAGCATTTT.

The V gene is TRBV11-2, the J gene TRBJ2-7; no definite D call. V was trimmed by 5 bases and J by 7 bases, leaving 21 bases between them. CDR3 length: 15 residues. Germline CDR1 reads SGHAT; CDR2 reads FQNNGV. The CDR3 region has the DNA TGTGCCAGCAGCATTAACCGGGTCCAACCTTCTGAGCAGTACTTC. Translation: CASSINRVQPSEQYF.

The genes are TRBV5-4 and TRBJ2-3; 8 bases fit TRBD2. The CDR3 length is 16 residues. CDR1 SGHNT and CDR2 YYREEE come from the germline V gene (reference sequence). With 0 bases clipped from V and 2 bases from J, the junction kept 5 bases outside the gene matches. The CDR3 is CASSLDVSGVTDTQYF. In DNA, the CDR3 is TGTGCCAGCAGCTTGGATGTTAGCGGGGTCACAGATACGCAGTATTTT.

This clonotype occurred a few times. This chain uses TRBV12-3 or TRBV12-4 with TRBJ1-2; unclear D gene. V lost 6 bases and J lost 0, with 11 bases in between. This CDR3 has 14 amino acids. The CDR3 bases are TGTGCCAGCAGACTCACGGACGCTAACTATGGCTACACCTTC. This gives the protein CASRLTDANYGYTF.

The chain combines TRBV12-3 or TRBV12-4 with TRBJ2-7, with a weak D call TRBD2 (5 bases). CDR3 length: 12 residues. V lost 6 bases, J lost 4 bases, and 10 bases lay in between. CDR3 DNA sequence: TGTGCCAGCAGAGCGGAGGTTTACGAGCAGTACTTC. Protein sequence: CASRAEVYEQYF.

This clonotype was seen ten or more times. This chain joins TRBV20-1 and TRBJ2-5; D not certain. The CDR3 loop spans 14 amino acids. CDR1 is DFQATT and CDR2 is SNEGSKA in the germline V gene (reference sequence). V was cut by 2 bases and J by 2 bases, with 12 bases left in between. This CDR3 reads CSARSSDQQETQYF. The CDR3 DNA is TGCAGTGCTAGATCTTCGGACCAGCAAGAGACCCAGTACTTC.

The V call is TRBV30, the J call TRBJ1-1; a weak D match, TRBD1 (6 bases). The ends were cut back, 2 bases at V and 0 bases at J, with 7 bases in the middle. CDR1 is GTSNPN, CDR2 SVGIG, per germline (reference sequence). CDR3 size: 13 residues. CDR3 DNA sequence: TGTGCCTGGAGTCGACAGGTGAACACTGAAGCTTTCTTT. This gives the protein CAWSRQVNTEAFF.

This clonotype appeared a few times. The CDR3: CASSLDGGWRVEQFF. In nucleotides, the CDR3 is TGTGCCAGCAGCTTAGACGGCGGATGGCGGGTTGAGCAGTTCTTC. The V call is TRBV13, the J call TRBJ2-1, with D possibly TRBD2 on 5 matching bases. The CDR3 loop spans 15 amino acids. V lost 1 base and J 9 bases, leaving 16 bases between the germline ends. Germline V lookup: CDR1 PRHDT, CDR2 FYEKMQ (reference sequence). The whole variable domain, filled in from reference TRBV13 and TRBJ2-1, reads AAGVIQSPRHLIKEKRETATLKCYPIPRHDTVYWYQQGPGQDPQFLISFYEKMQSDKGSIPDRFSAQQFSDYHSELNMSSLELGDSALYFCASSLDGGWRVEQFFGPGTRLTVL.

About this clonotype itself: One end of the junction does not line up with germline, which may come from a read error. The rearrangement uses TRBV5-1 and TRBJ2-3; 8 bases agree with TRBD1. Germline V lookup: CDR1 SGHRS, CDR2 YFSETQ. The CDR3 is 15 amino acids. The CDR3 sequence is CASSLDRGRTDTQYF. As DNA, the CDR3 is TGTGCCAGCAGCTTAGACAGGGGAAGAACAGATACGCAGTATTTT.

The chain joins TRBV7-2 to TRBJ1-3; D gene ambiguous. This CDR3 comprises 15 residues. V was cut by 1 base and J by 3 bases, with 10 bases left in between. The germline CDR1 and CDR2 sequences are SGHTA and FQGNSA. CDR3 nucleotide sequence: TGTGCCAGCAGCTTAGGGGATACTGGTGGAAACACCATATATTTT. Its protein product is CASSLGDTGGNTIYF.

Regarding this clonotype: Germline and junction disagree at one end, which may indicate a read error. This sequence joins TRBV7-9 and TRBJ2-2, with 10 bases aligning to TRBD2. From germline, CDR1 is SEHNR and CDR2 FQNEAQ (reference sequence). The CDR3 contains 16 residues. The CDR3 nucleotides are TGTGCCAGCAGCTCACCGGGACTAGCGAACTCCGGGGAGCTGTTTTTT. Its protein is CASSSPGLANSGELFF.

This clonotype was detected only a few times. The V call is TRBV20-1, the J call TRBJ2-4; TRBD1 aligns across 8 bases. The CDR3 spans 12 residues. Germline loops: CDR1 DFQATT, CDR2 SNEGSKA (reference sequence). V was pared by 3 bases and J by 6 bases, with 1 base of the junction left unmatched. The CDR3: CSARDRANIQYF. CDR3 sequence (DNA): TGCAGTGCTAGGGACAGGGCAAACATTCAGTACTTC.

This clonotype was counted between two and nine times. The chain combines TRBV20-1 with TRBJ2-1; weak D call: TRBD2 (6 bases). Per the germline V gene, CDR1 is DFQATT and CDR2 is SNEGSKA (reference sequence). Trimming cost V 0 bases and J 14 bases, with 17 bases left between them. This CDR3 is 13 amino acids long. Here the CDR3 reads CSARDSRGIGEFF. The CDR3 coding sequence is TGCAGTGCTAGAGATTCTCGCGGGATTGGGGAGTTCTTC.

The gene calls are TRBV28 and TRBJ2-5, with 9 bases fitting TRBD1. Trimming at V came to 5 bases and at J to 4 bases, leaving 14 bases not matched to a gene. Germline values: CDR1 MDHEN, CDR2 SYDVKM. This CDR3 is 17 amino acids long. The CDR3 DNA reads as TGTGCCAGCAGTCTGAAGCGTCCGGGACAGGGATTAGAGACCCAGTACTTC. Protein: CASSLKRPGQGLETQYF.

The J gene is TRBJ2-3, the V gene TRBV12-3 or TRBV12-4, with TRBD2 as a possible D gene (6 bases). V lost 4 bases, J lost 0 bases, and 20 bases lay in between. The CDR3 loop spans 18 amino acids. This chain's CDR3 is CASSSRTGRGTSTDTQYF. The CDR3, as DNA: TGTGCCAGCAGTTCCCGGACCGGGAGAGGGACTAGCACAGATACGCAGTATTTT.

This clonotype was seen more than once but under ten times. The J gene is TRBJ1-2, the V gene TRBV5-1; D not certain. This CDR3 is built from 14 residues. Trimming cost V 0 bases and J 4 bases, with 10 bases left between them. Germline V CDR1 and CDR2: SGHRS, YFSETQ. The CDR3, as DNA: TGCGCCAGCAGCTTGGAGGCCCTATCCTATGGCTACACCTTC. It codes for CASSLEALSYGYTF.

The rearrangement joins TRBV29-1 to TRBJ2-2; 10 bases fit TRBD1. Losses at the gene ends were 6 bases for V and 7 bases for J; bases not matched to a gene: 5. This CDR3 has 13 amino acids. The germline V gene has CDR1 SQVTM and CDR2 ANQGSEA. The chain's CDR3 is CSVVTGGGGELFF. CDR3 DNA sequence: TGCAGCGTCGTGACAGGGGGCGGCGGGGAGCTGTTTTTT.

This rearrangement joins TRBV12-3 or TRBV12-4 to TRBJ1-3; D unresolved. The ends were cut back, 4 bases at V and 0 bases at J, with 16 bases in the middle. CDR3 length: 17 residues. The CDR3 region is CASSYTPGRSSGNTIYF. CDR3 sequence (DNA): TGTGCCAGCAGTTATACCCCTGGCAGATCCTCTGGAAACACCATATATTTT.

The chain has TRBV7-2 and TRBJ1-2, with 8 bases fitting TRBD1. CDR1 and CDR2 (germline): SGHTA, FQGNSA. This CDR3 is 14 amino acids long. V trimming: 4 bases; J trimming: 9 bases; junction bases outside the gene matches: 10. The CDR3, as DNA: TGTGCCAGCAGCTATAGGACAGGGCGGGAAAGCTACACCTTC. Its protein is CASSYRTGRESYTF.

The V call is TRBV4-2, the J call TRBJ2-7, with a tentative D call TRBD2 (6 bases). The CDR3 extends over 15 amino acids. Between the trimmed V and J ends, which lost 1 base and 3 bases, there was a span of 13 bases. The germline gives CDR1 LGHNA, CDR2 YNFKEQ. The CDR3 spells CASSQGNSGFYEQYF. The CDR3 DNA follows: TGTGCCAGCAGCCAAGGGAATAGCGGATTCTACGAGCAGTACTTC.

The chain uses TRBV7-9 and TRBJ1-1, with a weak D call TRBD1 (6 bases). Trimming stripped 4 bases from V and 11 bases from J, with 14 bases between. The CDR3 totals 12 residues. From germline, CDR1 is SEHNR and CDR2 FQNEAQ (reference sequence). The CDR3 reads CASSSNRVWAFF. DNA of the CDR3: TGTGCCAGCAGCTCGAACAGGGTGTGGGCTTTCTTT.

At least ten counts were recorded for this clonotype. V and J are TRBV6-2 or TRBV6-3 and TRBJ2-2; 7 nucleotides agree with TRBD1. Trimming removed 5 bases from V and 5 bases from J; junction bases left unmatched: 5. The CDR3 is 14 residues long. Germline CDR1 reads MNHEY; CDR2 reads SVGEGT. The CDR3 spells CASSPGTATGELFF. CDR3 bases: TGTGCCAGCAGTCCGGGGACAGCTACCGGGGAGCTGTTTTTT.